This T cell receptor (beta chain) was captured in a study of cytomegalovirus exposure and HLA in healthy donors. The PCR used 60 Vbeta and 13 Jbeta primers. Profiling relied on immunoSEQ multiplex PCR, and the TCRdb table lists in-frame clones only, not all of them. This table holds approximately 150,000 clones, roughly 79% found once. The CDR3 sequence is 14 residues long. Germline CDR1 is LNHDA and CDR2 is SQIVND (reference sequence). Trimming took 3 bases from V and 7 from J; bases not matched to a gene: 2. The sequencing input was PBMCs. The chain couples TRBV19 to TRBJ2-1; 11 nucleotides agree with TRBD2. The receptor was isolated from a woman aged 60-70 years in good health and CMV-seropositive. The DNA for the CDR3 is TGTGCCAGTAGTATTACTAGCGGGAGAAATGAGCAGTTCTTC. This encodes CASSITSGRNEQFF.